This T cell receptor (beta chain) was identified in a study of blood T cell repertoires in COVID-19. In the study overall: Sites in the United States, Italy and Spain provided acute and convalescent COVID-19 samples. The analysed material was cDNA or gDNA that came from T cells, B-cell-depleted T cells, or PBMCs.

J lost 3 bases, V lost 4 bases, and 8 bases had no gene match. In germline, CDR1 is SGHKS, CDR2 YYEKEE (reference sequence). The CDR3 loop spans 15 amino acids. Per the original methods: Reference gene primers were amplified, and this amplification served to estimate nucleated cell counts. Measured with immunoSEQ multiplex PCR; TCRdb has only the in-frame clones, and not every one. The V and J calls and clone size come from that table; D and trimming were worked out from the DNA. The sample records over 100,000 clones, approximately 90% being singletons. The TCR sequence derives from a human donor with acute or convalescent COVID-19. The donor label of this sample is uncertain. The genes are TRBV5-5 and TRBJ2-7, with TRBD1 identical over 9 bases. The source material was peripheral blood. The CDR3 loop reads CASSIPGTGFYEQYF. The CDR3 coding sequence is TGTGCCAGCAGCATACCCGGGACAGGGTTCTACGAGCAGTACTTC.